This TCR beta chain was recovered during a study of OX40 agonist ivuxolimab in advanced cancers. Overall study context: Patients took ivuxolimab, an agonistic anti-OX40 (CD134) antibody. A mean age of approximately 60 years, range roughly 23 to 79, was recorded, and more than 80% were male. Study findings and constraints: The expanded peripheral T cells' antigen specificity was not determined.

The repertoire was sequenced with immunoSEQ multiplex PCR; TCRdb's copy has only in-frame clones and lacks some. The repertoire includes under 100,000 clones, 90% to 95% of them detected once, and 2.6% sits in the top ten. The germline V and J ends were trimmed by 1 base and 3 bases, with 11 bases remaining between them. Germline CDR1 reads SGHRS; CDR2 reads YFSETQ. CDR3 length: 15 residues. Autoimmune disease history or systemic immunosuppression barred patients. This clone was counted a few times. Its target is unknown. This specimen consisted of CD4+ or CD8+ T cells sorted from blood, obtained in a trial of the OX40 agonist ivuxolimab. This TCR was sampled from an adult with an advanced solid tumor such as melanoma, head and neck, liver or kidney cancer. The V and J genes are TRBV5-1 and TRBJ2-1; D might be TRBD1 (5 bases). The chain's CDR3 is CASSLPGQFYNEQFF. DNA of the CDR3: TGCGCCAGCAGCTTGCCTGGACAATTCTACAATGAGCAGTTCTTC. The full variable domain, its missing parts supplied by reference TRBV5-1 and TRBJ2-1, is KAGVTQTPRYLIKTRGQQVTLSCSPISGHRSVSWYQQTPGQGLQFLFEYFSETQRNKGNFPGRFSGRQFSNSRSEMNVSTLELGDSALYLCASSLPGQFYNEQFFGPGTRLTVL.